The rows below give T cell receptor beta chains drawn from one sample of a study of ipilimumab plus nivolumab after autologous stem cell transplantation. Sequenced by immunoSEQ multiplex PCR; TCRdb stores in-frame clones only, minus some. The sample carries 15,000 to 20,000 clones, around 68% recorded once. The sample consisted of PBMCs, taken in a trial of ipilimumab plus nivolumab as post-transplant consolidation. The source is a male donor with diffuse large B-cell lymphoma. Each CDR3 is given with its conserved first and last residue. A D gene is named only where the DNA matches it firmly. Rows may omit the clone size; those that give it use once, few, many or a size class.

>few|TRBV7-3|.|TRBJ2-1
CASSLTVSSRNEQFF
TGTGCCAGCAGCTTAACCGTCTCCAGTAGAAATGAGCAGTTCTTC
>medium-sized|TRBV7-6|.|TRBJ2-7
CASSLDSDSPEEQYF
TGTGCCAGCAGCTTGGACTCCGACTCTCCCGAAGAGCAGTACTTC
>few|TRBV19|TRBD1|TRBJ1-4
CASSPRTGTNEKLFF
TGTGCCAGTAGTCCTAGGACAGGGACTAATGAAAAACTGTTTTTT
>.|TRBV7-3|.|TRBJ2-3
CASSWTSTDTQYF
TGTGCCAGCAGCTGGACAAGCACAGATACGCAGTATTTT
>few|TRBV29-1|TRBD1|TRBJ2-7
CSVEGQGTYEQYF
TGCAGCGTTGAGGGACAGGGCACCTACGAGCAGTACTTC
>few|TRBV27|.|TRBJ1-1
CASGRDENTEAFF
TGTGCCAGTGGGCGGGATGAGAACACTGAAGCTTTCTTT
>few|TRBV12-5|.|TRBJ2-1
CASGLAPTDNEQFF
TGTGCTAGTGGTTTGGCCCCAACGGACAATGAGCAGTTCTTC
>once|TRBV21-1|.|TRBJ1-2
CASSKGPGRDGYTF
TGTGCCAGCAGCAAAGGTCCAGGGAGAGATGGCTACACCTTC
>few|TRBV6-1|TRBD1|TRBJ2-1
CASTVDRGRNEQFF
TGTGCCAGCACCGTAGACAGGGGGAGAAATGAGCAGTTCTTC
>.|TRBV6-1|.|TRBJ1-3
CASLGQLDSGNTIYF
TGTGCCAGCCTAGGACAGCTAGACTCTGGAAACACCATATATTTT
>.|TRBV18|.|TRBJ2-7
CASSPRQASSYEQYF
TGTGCCAGCTCACCACGACAGGCCAGCTCCTACGAGCAGTACTTC
>medium-sized|TRBV4-1|.|TRBJ2-1
CASSQESGAPEQFF
TGCGCCAGCAGCCAAGAGTCGGGTGCGCCTGAGCAGTTCTTC
>.|TRBV9|.|TRBJ2-1
CASSRSGLNTYNEQFF
TGTGCCAGCAGCCGTAGTGGCCTAAATACCTACAATGAGCAGTTCTTC
>few|TRBV7-8|TRBD2|TRBJ2-3
CASSLVGTNAGGTQYF
TGTGCCAGCAGCTTGGTTGGGACTAATGCCGGAGGCACGCAGTATTTT
>.|TRBV7-9|.|TRBJ1-1
CASSPLEGGTEAFF
TGTGCCAGCAGCCCGCTCGAGGGAGGGACTGAAGCTTTCTTT
>.|TRBV19|.|TRBJ1-6
CASNPGSGNSPLHF
TGTGCCAGTAACCCAGGGTCGGGGAATTCACCCCTCCACTTT
>.|TRBV2|.|TRBJ2-1
CASSGFAQRPYNEQFF
TGTGCCAGCAGTGGATTTGCACAGAGGCCTTACAATGAGCAGTTCTTC
>.|TRBV30|.|TRBJ1-6
CAWSVTGIGNSPLHF
TGTGCCTGGAGTGTAACAGGGATCGGTAATTCACCCCTCCACTTT
>.|TRBV4-1|.|TRBJ1-5
CASSQGAGRASPQHF
TGCGCCAGCAGCCAAGGCGCAGGGAGGGCTTCGCCCCAGCATTTT
>.|TRBV5-1|.|TRBJ2-7
CASSLSGTPYEQYF
TGCGCCAGCAGCTTATCCGGGACTCCCTACGAGCAGTACTTC
>.|TRBV18|.|TRBJ2-1
CASSPWDTRGNEQFF
TGTGCCAGCTCACCATGGGACACCCGAGGGAATGAGCAGTTCTTC
>.|TRBV9|.|TRBJ2-7
CASSAGAGNRHEQYF
TGTGCCAGCAGCGCGGGGGCGGGTAACCGCCACGAGCAGTACTTC
>many|TRBV4-1|.|TRBJ1-1
CASSSRGGNTEAFF
TGCGCCAGCAGCTCCCGCGGAGGGAACACTGAAGCTTTCTTT
>once|TRBV9|.|TRBJ2-3
CASSVAPERGVWDTQYF
TGTGCCAGCAGCGTAGCCCCGGAGAGGGGGGTGTGGGATACGCAGTATTTT
>.|TRBV5-1|.|TRBJ2-3
CASSLAPGPGTDTQYF
TGCGCCAGCAGCTTGGCTCCCGGGCCTGGCACAGATACGCAGTATTTT
>.|TRBV7-9|TRBD2|TRBJ2-3
CASSFWGGSVITDTQYF
TGTGCCAGCAGCTTTTGGGGGGGAAGCGTAATCACAGATACGCAGTATTTT
>medium-sized|TRBV7-9|TRBD1|TRBJ1-2
CASRTTGANSYGYTF
TGTGCCAGCAGAACGACAGGGGCCAATAGCTATGGCTACACCTTC